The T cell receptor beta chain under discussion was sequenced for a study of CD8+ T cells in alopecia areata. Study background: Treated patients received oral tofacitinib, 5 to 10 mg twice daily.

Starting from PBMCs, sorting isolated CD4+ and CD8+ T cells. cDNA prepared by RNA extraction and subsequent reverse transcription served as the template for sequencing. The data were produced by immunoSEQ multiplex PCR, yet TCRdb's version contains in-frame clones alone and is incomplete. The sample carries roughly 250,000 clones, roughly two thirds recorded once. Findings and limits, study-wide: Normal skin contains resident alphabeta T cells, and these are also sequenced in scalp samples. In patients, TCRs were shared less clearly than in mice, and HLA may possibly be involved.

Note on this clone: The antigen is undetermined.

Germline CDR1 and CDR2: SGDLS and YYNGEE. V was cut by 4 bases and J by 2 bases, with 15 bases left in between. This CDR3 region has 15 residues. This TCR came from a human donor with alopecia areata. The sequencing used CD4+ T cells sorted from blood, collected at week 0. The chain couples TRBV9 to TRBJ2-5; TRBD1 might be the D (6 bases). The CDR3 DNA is TGTGCCAGCAGCAAACTTGGGACAACACAAGAGACCCAGTACTTC. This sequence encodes CASSKLGTTQETQYF.